Below are 8 T cell receptor beta chains sequenced from a single sample in a study of technical replicates of blood from several donors. Produced via immunoSEQ multiplex PCR; TCRdb's table is partial and in-frame only. The sample contains about 81,000 clones, 81% of which appear only once. Material for sequencing was PBMCs. The receptors were sampled from a human donor in good health. Some clones in this sample may be carry-over from other donors' samples.

The genes are TRBV30 and TRBJ1-1; 7 positions agree with TRBD1. In germline, CDR1 is GTSNPN, CDR2 SVGIG (reference sequence). After removal of 3 bases from V and 5 bases from J, the junction contained 3 bases not matched to a gene. The CDR3 runs to 12 residues. CDR3 sequence: CAWRTGPTEAFF. The CDR3 DNA sequence: TGTGCCTGGAGGACAGGGCCAACTGAAGCTTTCTTT.

V usage is TRBV27 and J usage is TRBJ2-7, with no clear D. Germline V gene sequence: CDR1 MNHEY, CDR2 SMNVEV (reference sequence). The V and J ends lost 0 bases and 5 bases respectively, with 11 bases between them. This CDR3 has 14 residues. This chain's CDR3 is CASSLSSQRDEQYF. The CDR3 nucleotides are TGTGCCAGCAGTTTATCTAGTCAACGAGACGAGCAGTACTTC.

The chain joins TRBV6-5 to TRBJ2-5; D gene unclear. CDR1 MNHEY and CDR2 SVGAGI come from the germline V gene. This CDR3 is built from 13 residues. V lost 7 bases to trimming and J lost 5 bases, with 14 bases between them. The CDR3 DNA reads as TGTGCCAGCACCCCACCCGCGAGGGAGACCCAGTACTTC. Translating gives CASTPPARETQYF.

A single count supports this clone. The chain combines TRBV10-3 with TRBJ2-2, with 7 bases that match TRBD2. The CDR3 is 16 amino acids. The V segment lost 3 bases and the J segment 7 bases; nucleotides outside the gene matches: 11. CDR1 and CDR2 (germline): ENHRY, SYGVKD. The DNA for the CDR3 is TGTGCCATCAGTGAACCAGCGGGGATGAAAGGCGGGGAGCTGTTTTTT. Its translation: CAISEPAGMKGGELFF.

V usage is TRBV29-1 and J usage is TRBJ2-7; 14 nucleotides match TRBD2. From germline, CDR1 is SQVTM and CDR2 ANQGSEA. V was pared by 0 bases and J by 2 bases, with 9 bases of the junction left unmatched. CDR3 length equals 18 residues. This CDR3 reads CSVEDPRRLAGGTYEQYF. CDR3 sequence (DNA): TGCAGCGTTGAAGATCCCCGGCGACTAGCGGGAGGGACCTACGAGCAGTACTTC.

This clone came up once. The rearrangement links TRBV13 to TRBJ2-1, with 10 bases aligning to TRBD2. CDR1 is PRHDT and CDR2 is FYEKMQ in the germline V gene (reference sequence). The CDR3 extends over 16 amino acids. Trimming cost V 2 bases and J 10 bases; bases outside gene matches: 11. For the CDR3, the DNA is TGTGCCAGCAGCTTAACTGGGCTAGCGGGAGTGATCGAGCAGTTCTTC. Its protein product is CASSLTGLAGVIEQFF. The whole variable domain, remainder taken from reference TRBV13 and TRBJ2-1, is AAGVIQSPRHLIKEKRETATLKCYPIPRHDTVYWYQQGPGQDPQFLISFYEKMQSDKGSIPDRFSAQQFSDYHSELNMSSLELGDSALYFCASSLTGLAGVIEQFFGPGTRLTVL.

The rearrangement joins TRBV19 to TRBJ2-4, with D tentatively TRBD1 (6 bases). Germline V gene data show CDR1 as LNHDA and CDR2 as SQIVND (reference sequence). The CDR3 has 15 amino acids. With 6 bases removed from V and 8 bases from J, the gap between germline ends came to 20 bases. For the CDR3, the DNA is TGTGCCAGTAGGTTACAGGGCAAAGGCGATGACATTCAGTACTTC. Its translation: CASRLQGKGDDIQYF.

The chain is built from TRBV4-3 and TRBJ2-4; 9 bases fit TRBD2. The CDR3 loop spans 20 amino acids. Trimming cost V 2 bases and J 1 base; bases outside gene matches: 15. Germline V gene sequence: CDR1 LGHNA, CDR2 YSLEER. The CDR3 coding sequence is TGCGCCAGCAGCCAATCTATGGCTGGCGGGAGGGCCAGGGCCAAAAACATTCAGTACTTC. Translation gives CASSQSMAGGRARAKNIQYF.